Listed here are 8 T cell receptor beta chains from one sample, sequenced in a study of blood T cells in healthy people across ages. A second PCR, run for roughly 7 to 11 cycles, used a sample-barcoded 5' primer plus a J-beta primer mix. One entry per CDR3 protein, called by TCRdb with MiXCR from the 5' RACE reads. This table has approximately 800,000 distinct CDR3 sequences, roughly 64% appearing once. The material sequenced was blood. Receptors originate from a man aged 25-45 years in good health.

This clonotype has a handful of counts. The junction departs from the called germline gene at one end, perhaps through a read error. The rearrangement joins TRBV7-2 to TRBJ2-7, with 11 nucleotides matching TRBD2. The length of the CDR3 is 14 residues. Germline V CDR1 and CDR2: SGHTA, FQGNSA. The CDR3 here is CASSVAGGRNEQYF. CDR3 bases: TGTGCCAGCAGCGTAGCGGGGGGGCGGAACGAGCAGTACTTC. The variable domain in full, with the rest retrieved from reference TRBV7-2 and TRBJ2-7, is GAGVSQSPSNKVTEKGKDVELRCDPISGHTALYWYRQSLGQGLEFLIYFQGNSAPDKSGLPSDRFSAERTGGSVSTLTIQRTQQEDSAVYLCASSVAGGRNEQYFGPGTRLTVT.

With respect to this clonotype: One end of the junction is discordant with germline, which a read error may explain. The gene calls are TRBV28 and TRBJ2-4; 7 positions match TRBD1. This CDR3 contains 15 residues. Germline CDR1 is MDHEN and CDR2 is SYDVKM. The CDR3 loop reads CASSPRPSRTGIEYF. The CDR3 nucleotides are TGTGCCAGCAGTCCTCGCCCCTCAAGGACAGGCATTGAGTACTTC.

The V call is TRBV27, the J call TRBJ2-1, with D unresolved. This CDR3 region has 16 residues. Germline V gene sequence: CDR1 MNHEY, CDR2 SMNVEV (reference sequence). Trimming left V 6 bases short and J 2 bases short, with 17 bases between. The CDR3 spells CASSRAFAPPYNEQFF. The CDR3 DNA sequence: TGTGCCAGCAGCAGAGCGTTTGCCCCCCCCTACAATGAGCAGTTCTTC.

This clonotype was observed a few times. As DNA, the CDR3 is TGTGCCAGCAGCTCCCCCGCGGTTAGCGGGAGTAAAGAGACCCAGTACTTC. This translates into CASSSPAVSGSKETQYF. The V and J genes are TRBV7-9 and TRBJ2-7, with 9 bases that match TRBD2. The DNA end favors TRBJ2-5, so the J call may be wrong. Germline loops: CDR1 SEHNR, CDR2 FQNEAQ (reference sequence). The CDR3 spans 17 residues.

V gene TRBV3-1 combines with J gene TRBJ2-3; 9 positions match TRBD2. This CDR3 has 14 residues. Germline V CDR1 and CDR2: LGHDT, YNNKEL (reference sequence). V shed 4 bases and J 4 bases; nucleotides not matched to a gene: 3. Here the CDR3 DNA reads TGTGCCAGCAGCCGTAGCGGGGGTGCAGATACGCAGTATTTT. Its protein product is CASSRSGGADTQYF.

The chain has TRBV12-3 or TRBV12-4 and TRBJ1-2, with D maybe TRBD1 (5 bases). The CDR3 covers 13 residues. Trimming pared 5 bases from V and 5 bases from J, leaving 12 bases between. CDR3 nucleotides: TGTGCCAGCAGTAGAGGGACGGAATATGGCTACACCTTC. Its translation is CASSRGTEYGYTF.

J is TRBJ2-6 and V is TRBV10-3; TRBD1 matches 8 bases. Germline lookup yields CDR1 ENHRY and CDR2 SYGVKD. This CDR3 comprises 15 residues. Unmatched junction bases numbered 6, after V lost 10 bases and J lost 1 base. CDR3 DNA: TGTGCCACCGGACAGGGACGGTCTGGGGCCAACGTCCTGACTTTC. Protein product: CATGQGRSGANVLTF.

V gene TRBV14 combines with J gene TRBJ2-1; D remains unclear. The CDR3 is made up of 15 amino acids. Germline CDR1 is SGHDN and CDR2 is FVKESK. Trimming took 5 bases from V and 3 from J, leaving 14 bases between them. The CDR3 sequence is CASSKAPSLYNEQFF. In DNA, the CDR3 is TGTGCCAGCAGCAAAGCCCCCTCCCTCTACAATGAGCAGTTCTTC.